One sample yielded the 14 T cell receptor beta chains listed below, sequenced in a study of cytomegalovirus exposure and HLA in healthy donors. Only in-frame clones appear in the TCRdb table, and some are missing; sequencing was by immunoSEQ multiplex PCR. The repertoire consists of about 120,000 clones, with approximately 87% occurring once and the leading ten covering roughly 2%. Sequencing used PBMCs. Receptor source: a young woman in good health and CMV-seronegative.

This chain uses TRBV9 with TRBJ1-6; 10 positions agree with TRBD1. CDR3 length: 14 residues. Germline values: CDR1 SGDLS, CDR2 YYNGEE. Trimming cost V 5 bases and J 8 bases; bases outside gene matches: 4. The CDR3 nucleotides read TGTGCCAGCAGTGCCGGGACAGGGGATTCACCCCTCCACTTT. It codes for CASSAGTGDSPLHF.

This chain joins TRBV25-1 and TRBJ1-5; TRBD1 might be the D (6 bases). V lost 2 bases and J lost 4, with 12 bases in between. Per the germline V gene, CDR1 is MGHDK and CDR2 is SYGVNS. This CDR3 has 15 residues. Here the CDR3 DNA reads TGTGCCAGCAGTGAAACAGGGACACCTAATCAGCCCCAGCATTTT. Residues: CASSETGTPNQPQHF.

The rearrangement joins TRBV28 to TRBJ1-2; a weak D match, TRBD1 (6 bases). The length of the CDR3 is 12 residues. V was trimmed by 11 bases and J by 4 bases, leaving 14 bases between them. The germline CDR1 and CDR2 sequences are MDHEN and SYDVKM. The CDR3 DNA sequence: TGTGCCGGAGGGGGGGCCCTCTATGGCTACACCTTC. It is translated as CAGGGALYGYTF.

The V call is TRBV19, the J call TRBJ2-7; D unresolved. V was pared by 3 bases and J by 3 bases, with 9 bases between. CDR3 length: 13 amino acids. The germline CDR1 and CDR2 sequences are LNHDA and SQIVND (reference sequence). The CDR3 DNA sequence: TGTGCCAGTAGTATCGCGGCGAGCTACGAGCAGTACTTC. Amino acid sequence: CASSIAASYEQYF.

This chain links TRBV6-5 with TRBJ2-3, with 8 bases fitting TRBD2. This CDR3 is 15 amino acids long. The germline CDR1 and CDR2 sequences are MNHEY and SVGAGI. With V trimmed by 0 bases and J by 6 bases, 5 bases remained unmatched. The CDR3 region has the DNA TGTGCCAGCAGTTACTCGATAGCGGGGATGGATACGCAGTATTTT. Its protein product is CASSYSIAGMDTQYF.

This chain links TRBV30 with TRBJ2-5; 11 nucleotides align to TRBD2. V was pared by 7 bases and J by 7 bases, with 11 bases of the junction left unmatched. The CDR3 contains 14 residues. Germline lookup yields CDR1 GTSNPN and CDR2 SVGIG (reference sequence). The CDR3 here is CASGTSGQRGTQYF. In DNA, the CDR3 is TGTGCCTCCGGGACTAGCGGTCAACGGGGGACCCAGTACTTC.

The chain carries TRBV7-2 and TRBJ2-7, with TRBD1 identical over 10 bases. Germline V gives CDR1 SGHTA, CDR2 FQGNSA. V lost 5 bases and J lost 5; bases outside the gene matches: 6. This CDR3 comprises 14 residues. CDR3 nucleotides: TGTGCCAGCAGCCCACGGGACAGGGGAAACGAGCAGTACTTC. Translating gives CASSPRDRGNEQYF.

This chain connects TRBV5-1 to TRBJ2-5, with 11 bases lining up with TRBD1. Germline V lookup: CDR1 SGHRS, CDR2 YFSETQ. Trimming at V came to 4 bases and at J to 2 bases, leaving 4 bases not matched to a gene. The CDR3 contains 15 residues. CDR3 nucleotides: TGCGCCAGCAGCAACCGGGACAGGGGGCAAGAGACCCAGTACTTC. It translates to CASSNRDRGQETQYF. Combining the CDR3 with reference TRBV5-1 and TRBJ2-5 gives the whole variable domain KAGVTQTPRYLIKTRGQQVTLSCSPISGHRSVSWYQQTPGQGLQFLFEYFSETQRNKGNFPGRFSGRQFSNSRSEMNVSTLELGDSALYLCASSNRDRGQETQYFGPGTRLLVL.

The chain carries TRBV11-2 and TRBJ2-4, with D perhaps TRBD2 (5 bases). Germline CDR1 reads SGHAT; CDR2 reads FQNNGV. V dropped 1 base and J dropped 0 bases, with 10 bases sitting between them. The CDR3 loop spans 16 amino acids. The chain's CDR3 is CASSLAAGAAKNIQYF. CDR3 sequence (DNA): TGTGCCAGCAGCTTAGCTGCGGGCGCAGCCAAAAACATTCAGTACTTC. The full variable domain, with the rest looked up from reference TRBV11-2 and TRBJ2-4, is EAGVAQSPRYKIIEKRQSVAFWCNPISGHATLYWYQQILGQGPKLLIQFQNNGVVDDSQLPKDRFSAERLKGVDSTLKIQPAKLEDSAVYLCASSLAAGAAKNIQYFGAGTRLSVL.

The chain combines TRBV7-9 with TRBJ2-2, with TRBD1 matching over 8 bases. J lost 5 bases, V lost 2 bases, and 7 bases had no gene match. The CDR3 sequence is 16 residues long. The V gene's germline CDR1 is SEHNR and CDR2 FQNEAQ (reference sequence). The CDR3 loop is CASSLRTGGPTGELFF. Written as DNA, the CDR3 is TGTGCCAGCAGCTTAAGAACAGGGGGACCAACCGGGGAGCTGTTTTTT.

The J gene is TRBJ2-3, the V gene TRBV25-1; possibly TRBD2 for D (7 bases). This CDR3 region has 14 residues. Germline CDR1 and CDR2: MGHDK and SYGVNS. Between the trimmed V and J ends, which lost 5 bases and 8 bases, there was a span of 17 bases. The chain's CDR3 is CASSQRGGASTQYF. CDR3 in DNA: TGTGCCAGCAGTCAAAGGGGGGGGGCGAGTACGCAGTATTTT.

V gene TRBV5-1 combines with J gene TRBJ1-2; 11 bases match TRBD1. The germline V gene encodes CDR1 SGHRS and CDR2 YFSETQ. V shed 0 bases, J shed 1 base, and the junction held 11 bases outside the gene matches. The CDR3 totals 19 residues. CDR3 in DNA: TGCGCCAGCAGCTTGGCCCAGGGACAGGGGGATTCGGGTAACTATGGCTACACCTTC. This encodes CASSLAQGQGDSGNYGYTF.

J is TRBJ2-7 and V is TRBV6-1; D ambiguous. Per germline, CDR1 MNHNS and CDR2 SASEGT. There are 14 residues in the CDR3. V lost 7 bases, J lost 0 bases, and 13 bases lay in between. CDR3 amino acids: CASTSDWSSYEQYF. The CDR3 DNA reads as TGTGCCAGCACCTCTGATTGGAGCTCCTACGAGCAGTACTTC.

This clone has only a few counts. The chain joins TRBV18 to TRBJ1-1; no definite D call. This CDR3 has 13 amino acids. Germline V gene data show CDR1 as KGHSH and CDR2 as LQKENI. Trimming removed 3 bases from V and 1 base from J, with 6 bases in between. CDR3 residues: CASSPTENTEAFF. The DNA of the CDR3 is TGTGCCAGCTCACCTACAGAGAACACTGAAGCTTTCTTT.